These T cell receptor beta chains were read from a single sample in a study of CD8 T cells in Susac syndrome. One entry per CDR3 protein results from TCRdb running MiXCR on the immunoSEQ multiplex PCR reads. The table shows about 110,000 distinct CDR3 sequences, with approximately 94% occurring only once. Sequenced input: CD8+ T cells from PBMCs. These receptors were collected from a human donor with Susac syndrome. Both conserved end residues are part of each CDR3. The D gene is left open where the match is weak. The size field is filled for only some rows; it gives once, few, many or a size class.

size,J,V,D,DNA,CDR3
-,TRBJ2-1,TRBV7-9,-,TGTGCCAGCAGCCATCGTCAACACAATGAGCAGTTCTTC,CASSHRQHNEQFF
-,TRBJ2-5,TRBV9,TRBD2,TGTGCCAGCAGCCCGGCGGGGGGGCCGGTCCAGTACTTC,CASSPAGGPVQYF
once,TRBJ2-7,TRBV20-1,-,TGCAGTGCTAGAGATGGTGGGGGCGCAACCTACGAGCAGTACTTC,CSARDGGGATYEQYF
-,TRBJ2-3,TRBV2,-,TGTGCCAGCATCCCAATGCCAAAAACGGTGGAAACAGATACGCAGTATTTT,CASIPMPKTVETDTQYF
-,TRBJ2-7,TRBV6-5,-,TGTGCCAGTGAGGCCAGCGGCGAGCAGTACTTC,CASEASGEQYF
-,TRBJ2-1,TRBV5-4,TRBD2,TGTGCCAGCAGCCCCGCGGGGGGGCGGTCCTACAATGAGCAGTTCTTC,CASSPAGGRSYNEQFF
-,TRBJ2-1,TRBV20-1,-,TGCAGTGCTCCCGACCGGGATGGGGGCAATGAGCAGTTCTTC,CSAPDRDGGNEQFF
-,TRBJ2-5,TRBV4-1,-,TGCGCCAGCAGCCAAGATATCGCAGACCGAGGGGAGACCCAGTACTTC,CASSQDIADRGETQYF
once,TRBJ2-3,TRBV3-1,-,TGTGCCAGCAGCCAATCCGGGGGGCTTATAGATACGCAGTATTTT,CASSQSGGLIDTQYF
-,TRBJ2-1,TRBV6-5,-,TGTGCCAGCAGTTACTCGGGGAGCAATGAGCAGTTCTTC,CASSYSGSNEQFF
-,TRBJ1-1,TRBV15,-,TGTGCCACCAGCCTTCGGACCACTGAAGCTTTCTTT,CATSLRTTEAFF
-,TRBJ2-1,TRBV29-1,-,TGCAGCGTCCCTTTCGGCAATGAGCAGTTCTTC,CSVPFGNEQFF
-,TRBJ1-1,TRBV12-3/TRBV12-4,TRBD1,TGTGCCAGCAGTTCTCAGGGGGGCAACACTGAAGCTTTCTTT,CASSSQGGNTEAFF
-,TRBJ2-3,TRBV5-4,TRBD2,TGTGCCAGCAGCTTGGAAGGCGGGGGGGATACAGATACGCAGTATTTT,CASSLEGGGDTDTQYF
-,TRBJ2-1,TRBV19,-,TGTGCCAGTAGTCCCCTCTCGATGGGGGTTTATGAGCAGTTCTTC,CASSPLSMGVYEQFF